What follows are 6 T cell receptor beta chains derived from one specimen sequenced in a study of human T cells and chemical hapten exposure. The treatment denotes: therapeutic diphenylcyclopropenone sensitization with weekly scalp DPC. Unique molecular identifiers were linked by the library to individual cDNA molecules. TCRdb re-derived calls from the reads in MiXCR, one entry per CDR3 protein. The table records about 4,800 distinct CDR3 sequences, about 60% of them present only once. The specimen was whole blood, collected before DPC sensitization or 2, 6, or about 24 weeks after (not recorded which). Receptors were obtained from an adult with alopecia areata. Some clones in this sample may be carry-over from other donors' samples. This table probably holds off-target reads from a library built for another chain.

V gene TRBV6-6 combines with J gene TRBJ2-6; 10 bases match TRBD1. This CDR3 region has 17 residues. The V segment lost 8 bases and the J segment 1 base; nucleotides outside the gene matches: 8. Germline V gene sequence: CDR1 MNHNY, CDR2 SVGAGI (reference sequence). The CDR3 region has the DNA TGTGCCAGCGCCCGGGGACAGGGGAAGTCTGGGGCCAACGTCCTGACTTTC. Its translation: CASARGQGKSGANVLTF.

The V and J genes are TRBV5-1 and TRBJ2-5; 7 bases line up with TRBD1. V lost 5 bases, J lost 4 bases, and 8 bases stayed unmatched. This CDR3 comprises 14 residues. The germline V gene encodes CDR1 SGHRS and CDR2 YFSETQ. CDR3 in amino acids: CASRITGAGETQYF. DNA of the CDR3: TGCGCCAGCAGAATAACAGGGGCGGGAGAGACCCAGTACTTC.

The chain couples TRBV28 to TRBJ2-7, with D possibly being TRBD2 (6 bases). In germline, CDR1 is MDHEN, CDR2 SYDVKM. Trimming took 2 bases from V and 2 from J, leaving 13 bases between them. CDR3 length: 15 residues. DNA for the CDR3: TGTGCCAGCAGTTTAGGTCCACTAGCCACCTACGAGCAGTACTTC. Its protein is CASSLGPLATYEQYF.

This clonotype was detected only once. This sequence joins TRBV2 and TRBJ2-6, with 8 bases matching TRBD1. The CDR3 is 16 amino acids. The V gene end was trimmed by 8 bases and the J gene end by 0 bases; junction bases not matched to a gene: 6. Germline lookup yields CDR1 SNHLY and CDR2 FYNNEI. The chain's CDR3 is CASRRDRSSGANVLTF. The DNA for the CDR3 is TGTGCCAGCCGGCGGGACAGGAGCTCTGGGGCCAACGTCCTGACTTTC.

V and J are TRBV7-2 and TRBJ2-3; tentatively, D is TRBD1 or TRBD2 (5 bases each). The CDR3 sequence is 15 residues long. Looked up from germline, CDR1 is SGHTA and CDR2 is FQGNSA. The V gene lost 5 bases and the J gene lost 2 bases, with 14 bases spanning the gap. This CDR3 reads CASSPTVGTTDTQYF. For the CDR3, the DNA is TGTGCCAGCAGCCCCACAGTGGGGACCACAGATACGCAGTATTTT.

Within the sample, this clonotype is large. The genes are TRBV12-3 or TRBV12-4 and TRBJ2-7; unclear D gene. Trimming took off 5 bases at V and 3 bases at J, with 5 bases between the two ends. The CDR3 has 11 amino acids. CDR3 loop: CASSPHYEQYF. The DNA of the CDR3 is TGTGCCAGCAGTCCGCACTACGAGCAGTACTTC.